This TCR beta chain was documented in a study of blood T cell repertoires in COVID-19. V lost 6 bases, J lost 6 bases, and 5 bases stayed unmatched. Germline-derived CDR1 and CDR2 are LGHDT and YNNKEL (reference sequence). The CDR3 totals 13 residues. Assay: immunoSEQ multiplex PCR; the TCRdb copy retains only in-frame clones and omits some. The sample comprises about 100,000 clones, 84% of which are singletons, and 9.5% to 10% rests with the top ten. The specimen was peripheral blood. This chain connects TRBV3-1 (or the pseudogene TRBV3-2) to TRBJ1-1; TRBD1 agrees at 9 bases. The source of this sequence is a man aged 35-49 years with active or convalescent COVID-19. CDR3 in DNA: TGTGCCAGCAGGCAGGGACAGGGAGCTGAAGCTTTCTTT. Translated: CASRQGQGAEAFF.